The 21 T cell receptor beta chains reported below all come from one sample, sequenced in a study of T cell responses to AZD1222 COVID-19 vaccine. Clones were read by immunoSEQ multiplex PCR, and TCRdb kept only the in-frame ones, dropping some. The repertoire includes tens of thousands of clones, approximately 90% of them detected once, and 22% sits in the top ten. The starting material was peripheral blood, obtained on day 0 of AZD1222 vaccination. The source of these receptors is an adult in good health.

This sequence joins TRBV5-4 and TRBJ2-1; 8 nucleotides line up with TRBD2. Germline trimming cut 0 bases from V and 3 bases from J; bases unmatched to any gene: 2. Germline V gives CDR1 SGHNT, CDR2 YYREEE (reference sequence). The CDR3 runs to 15 residues. The CDR3 loop reads CASSLVSGDYNEQFF. For the CDR3, the DNA is TGTGCCAGCAGCTTGGTTAGCGGGGACTACAATGAGCAGTTCTTC.

The rearrangement uses TRBV21-1 and TRBJ1-6; the table's TRBD1 call for D was not verified on the DNA. TRBV21-1 is designated a pseudogene. The CDR3 runs 18 residues. In DNA, the CDR3 is TGTGCCAGCAGCAACGGACAGGCCAACCGACCTCGGAATTCACCCCTCCACTTT. Translating gives CASSNGQANRPRNSPLHF.

V and J are TRBV9 and TRBJ1-5; tentative D call: TRBD1 (5 bases). V shed 0 bases and J shed 0 bases, with 7 bases lying between them. The CDR3 runs 15 residues. Per germline, CDR1 SGDLS and CDR2 YYNGEE. CDR3 bases: TGTGCCAGCAGCGTAGAAGGGACTAGCAATCAGCCCCAGCATTTT. It translates to CASSVEGTSNQPQHF.

This chain joins TRBV29-1 and TRBJ1-2, with 10 positions matching TRBD1. The CDR3 is 16 amino acids. J gave up 7 bases and V 8 bases, and 19 bases lay outside the gene matches. Germline-derived CDR1 and CDR2 are SQVTM and ANQGSEA. The CDR3 is CSILKWGTGDYSGYTF. Here the CDR3 DNA reads TGCAGCATACTAAAGTGGGGGACAGGGGATTATTCTGGCTACACCTTC.

J is TRBJ1-1 and V is TRBV3-1 (or the pseudogene TRBV3-2), with TRBD1 as a possible D gene (6 bases). The CDR3 length is 12 residues. CDR1 is LGHDT, CDR2 YNNKEL, per germline (reference sequence). The germline V and J ends were trimmed by 5 bases and 6 bases, with 10 bases remaining between them. CDR3 sequence reads: CASSSHRAEAFF. The CDR3 coding sequence is TGTGCCAGCAGCTCCCACAGGGCTGAAGCTTTCTTT.

The V gene is TRBV7-9, the J gene TRBJ2-2; no reliable D call. There are 13 residues in the CDR3. Trimming cost V 7 bases and J 1 base, with 7 bases left between them. Germline CDR1 is SEHNR and CDR2 is FQNEAQ (reference sequence). This CDR3 reads CASTERNTGELFF. CDR3 nucleotides: TGTGCCAGCACCGAGAGGAACACCGGGGAGCTGTTTTTT.

The CDR3 loop is CATSDSGRVTEAFF. The DNA of the CDR3 is TGTGCCACCAGTGATAGCGGCAGGGTGACTGAAGCTTTCTTT. V is TRBV24-1 and J is TRBJ1-1, with D perhaps matching TRBD1 (5 bases). The CDR3 loop spans 14 amino acids. The V gene lost 3 bases and the J gene lost 5 bases, with 12 bases spanning the gap. Germline-derived CDR1 and CDR2 are KGHDR and SFDVKD.

For the CDR3, the DNA is TGTGCCACCAGTGATAAGGGACTAGCGGGGGAGACCCAGTACTTC. Protein: CATSDKGLAGETQYF. This chain uses TRBV24-1 with TRBJ2-5; 13 positions match TRBD2. This CDR3 is built from 15 residues. V lost 3 bases to trimming and J lost 5 bases; unmatched junction nucleotides: 2. Germline V gives CDR1 KGHDR, CDR2 SFDVKD.

This chain connects TRBV5-1 to TRBJ1-4, with D perhaps TRBD1 (5 bases). The CDR3 length is 15 residues. The germline V gene encodes CDR1 SGHRS and CDR2 YFSETQ. Trimming took 0 bases from V and 5 from J, leaving 11 bases between them. This CDR3 reads CASSLGGTANEKLFF. As DNA, the CDR3 is TGCGCCAGCAGCTTGGGGGGGACTGCAAATGAAAAACTGTTTTTT.

This chain joins TRBV19 and TRBJ2-2; 12 bases align to TRBD1. The CDR3 contains 15 residues. Unmatched junction bases numbered 9, after V lost 9 bases and J lost 7 bases. Germline CDR1 LNHDA, CDR2 SQIVND (reference sequence). CDR3 bases: TGTGCCAGCGGAGCGGGACAGGGGGCTGTCGGGGAGCTGTTTTTT. Its protein product is CASGAGQGAVGELFF. Filled out from reference TRBV19 and TRBJ2-2, the complete variable domain reads DGGITQSPKYLFRKEGQNVTLSCEQNLNHDAMYWYRQDPGQGLRLIYYSQIVNDFQKGDIAEGYSVSREKKESFPLTVTSAQKNPTAFYLCASGAGQGAVGELFFGEGSRLTVL.

The chain has TRBV5-6 and TRBJ2-6; tentatively, D is TRBD1 (6 bases). V was cut by 4 bases and J by 0 bases, with 17 bases left in between. Looked up from germline, CDR1 is SGHDT and CDR2 is YYEEEE. The CDR3 covers 18 residues. For the CDR3, the DNA is TGTGCCAGCAGCCCGAACAGGGTATTCAACTCTGGGGCCAACGTCCTGACTTTC. Protein product: CASSPNRVFNSGANVLTF.

J is TRBJ2-7 and V is TRBV5-5; D gene uncertain. Trimming left V 0 bases short and J 3 bases short, with 13 bases between. This CDR3 has 15 residues. Germline V CDR1 and CDR2: SGHKS, YYEKEE (reference sequence). The CDR3 here is CASSLVYGFGYEQYF. The CDR3 DNA is TGTGCCAGCAGCTTGGTATACGGGTTTGGCTACGAGCAGTACTTC.

The rearrangement links TRBV30 to TRBJ2-7; D may match TRBD1 or TRBD2 (7 bases each). Trimming pared 1 base from V and 3 bases from J, leaving 19 bases between. The CDR3 length is 16 residues. Germline V lookup: CDR1 GTSNPN, CDR2 SVGIG (reference sequence). Here the CDR3 DNA reads TGTGCCTGGAGTGCGCCTTCAGGGGGGGCTTTCTACGAGCAGTACTTC. Its translation is CAWSAPSGGAFYEQYF.

The chain links TRBV7-2 to TRBJ2-2; no clear D. The CDR3 runs to 13 residues. The germline V gene has CDR1 SGHTA and CDR2 FQGNSA. V was trimmed by 1 base and J by 3 bases, leaving 3 bases between them. CDR3 coding DNA: TGTGCCAGCAGCTTAGTTTACACCGGGGAGCTGTTTTTT. Its protein is CASSLVYTGELFF. The full variable domain, with the rest looked up from reference TRBV7-2 and TRBJ2-2, is GAGVSQSPSNKVTEKGKDVELRCDPISGHTALYWYRQSLGQGLEFLIYFQGNSAPDKSGLPSDRFSAERTGGSVSTLTIQRTQQEDSAVYLCASSLVYTGELFFGEGSRLTVL.

The V and J genes are TRBV28 and TRBJ2-7; perhaps TRBD1 as D (5 bases). CDR1 is MDHEN, CDR2 SYDVKM, per germline. Between the trimmed V and J ends, which lost 10 bases and 0 bases, there was a span of 16 bases. The CDR3 sequence is 14 residues long. The CDR3 region is CATRRGGSSYEQYF. In nucleotides, the CDR3 is TGTGCCACCCGAAGGGGCGGAAGCTCCTACGAGCAGTACTTC.

This chain connects TRBV7-2 to TRBJ1-1, with 7 bases lining up with TRBD1. This CDR3 contains 15 residues. Germline V lookup: CDR1 SGHTA, CDR2 FQGNSA. With 5 bases clipped from V and 0 bases from J, the junction kept 6 bases outside the gene matches. CDR3 nucleotides: TGTGCCAGCAGCCTAAGACAGGGTTTGAACACTGAAGCTTTCTTT. It translates to CASSLRQGLNTEAFF.

The chain couples TRBV7-9 to TRBJ1-6; D uncertain. The CDR3 has 14 residues. Trimming removed 5 bases from V and 5 bases from J, with 10 bases in between. The germline V gene has CDR1 SEHNR and CDR2 FQNEAQ (reference sequence). The CDR3 DNA sequence: TGTGCCAGCAGCACTGGATTCGATAATTCACCCCTCCACTTT. It specifies CASSTGFDNSPLHF.

The gene calls are TRBV10-3 and TRBJ1-2; 7 bases agree with TRBD1. This CDR3 has 16 amino acids. The V gene end was trimmed by 0 bases and the J gene end by 3 bases; junction bases not matched to a gene: 7. Germline V gives CDR1 ENHRY, CDR2 SYGVKD. Here the CDR3 reads CAISESKDRLDYGYTF. CDR3 bases: TGTGCCATCAGTGAGTCGAAGGACAGGCTAGACTATGGCTACACCTTC.

The rearrangement joins TRBV3-1 (or the pseudogene TRBV3-2) to TRBJ1-2; a weak D match, TRBD1 (6 bases). Trimming stripped 0 bases from V and 8 bases from J, with 16 bases between. CDR1 is LGHDT and CDR2 is YNNKEL in the germline V gene (reference sequence). The CDR3 length is 15 residues. In nucleotides, the CDR3 is TGTGCCAGCAGCCAAGACCCACAGGGATACAGAGGCTACACCTTC. Amino acids: CASSQDPQGYRGYTF.

The chain joins TRBV5-1 to TRBJ1-2, with a weak D call TRBD1 (5 bases). The germline V and J ends were trimmed by 1 base and 6 bases, with 13 bases remaining between them. The germline V gene encodes CDR1 SGHRS and CDR2 YFSETQ. This CDR3 has 14 amino acids. CDR3 nucleotides: TGCGCCAGCAGCTTGATGGACACGGAGGATGGCTACACCTTC. This sequence encodes CASSLMDTEDGYTF.

CDR3 in amino acids: CASIPYGGQPQHF. The CDR3 DNA reads TGTGCCAGCATCCCGTATGGGGGTCAGCCCCAGCATTTT. V is TRBV28 and J is TRBJ1-5, with D perhaps TRBD1 (5 bases). With 7 bases removed from V and 6 bases from J, the gap between germline ends came to 13 bases. The CDR3 is made up of 13 amino acids. From germline, CDR1 is MDHEN and CDR2 SYDVKM.